This record covers a single TCR beta chain. The data were taken from a study of T cell repertoires in cytomegalovirus infection. With 0 bases removed from V and 2 bases from J, the gap between germline ends came to 13 bases. Germline V gives CDR1 DFQATT, CDR2 SNEGSKA (reference sequence). CDR3 length: 15 amino acids. TCRdb itself ran the reads through MiXCR, one entry per CDR3 protein. The sample holds fewer than 300,000 distinct CDR3 sequences, under 30% seen once. This chain connects TRBV20-1 to TRBJ2-5, with D unclear. The sequence derives from a human donor in good health (CMV status not recorded). Some clones in this sample may be carry-over from other donors' samples. The sequenced sample consisted of PBMCs. DNA for the CDR3: TGCAGTGCTAGAGATCGGATGGGCAGGCAAGAGACCCAGTACTTC. This translates into CSARDRMGRQETQYF.